The 20 T cell receptor beta chains below were found in one sample sequenced in a study of CD8 T cells in Susac syndrome. RNA was extracted with the RNeasy kit, and a quantity of 0.5 to 1 ug was reverse transcribed using random hexamers. One entry per CDR3 protein, called by TCRdb with MiXCR from the immunoSEQ multiplex PCR reads. This sample yields roughly 200,000 distinct CDR3 sequences, of which 91% are seen a single time; 0.085% to 0.09% belongs to the top ten. The material sequenced was CD4+ T cells from PBMCs. The origin of the receptors is a human donor with Susac syndrome.

The rearrangement joins TRBV6-5 to TRBJ2-7; TRBD2 matches 8 bases. The CDR3 loop spans 15 amino acids. From germline, CDR1 is MNHEY and CDR2 SVGAGI. The trim removed 6 bases at V and 4 bases at J, leaving 11 bases unmatched. The CDR3 is CASRRSGGSPYEQYF. The CDR3 DNA reads TGTGCCAGCAGGCGAAGCGGGGGTTCTCCATACGAGCAGTACTTC.

V usage is TRBV4-1 and J usage is TRBJ1-1; 8 positions agree with TRBD1. Trimming cost V 1 base and J 1 base; bases outside gene matches: 5. The CDR3 loop spans 16 amino acids. The germline V gene has CDR1 MGHRA and CDR2 YSYEKL. Here the CDR3 DNA reads TGCGCCAGCAGCCAAGGACAGGGGCCTGCGAACACTGAAGCTTTCTTT. Residues: CASSQGQGPANTEAFF.

The chain recombines TRBV5-1 with TRBJ2-5; 14 bases match TRBD2. The CDR3 runs 16 residues. Germline V gene lookup returns CDR1 SGHRS and CDR2 YFSETQ. J was trimmed by 6 bases and V by 3 bases; bases with no gene match: 7. The CDR3 DNA is TGCGCCAGCAGCTCGACTAGCGGGGGGGGTTTGAAGACCCAGTACTTC. Translated: CASSSTSGGGLKTQYF. The full variable domain, in which reference TRBV5-1 and TRBJ2-5 provide the parts outside the CDR3, is KAGVTQTPRYLIKTRGQQVTLSCSPISGHRSVSWYQQTPGQGLQFLFEYFSETQRNKGNFPGRFSGRQFSNSRSEMNVSTLELGDSALYLCASSSTSGGGLKTQYFGPGTRLLVL.

The chain employs TRBV2 and TRBJ2-3; D might be TRBD2 (6 bases). V was shortened by 5 bases and J by 5 bases, with 14 bases between the two germline ends. The CDR3 has 14 amino acids. The V gene's germline CDR1 is SNHLY and CDR2 FYNNEI. CDR3 nucleotide sequence: TGTGCCAGCAGTAGGGACTCTCAAGGAGATACGCAGTATTTT. Protein sequence: CASSRDSQGDTQYF.

This chain uses TRBV2 with TRBJ1-2, with D maybe TRBD1 (6 bases). Germline CDR1 and CDR2: SNHLY and FYNNEI. This CDR3 contains 12 residues. V was clipped by 5 bases and J by 3 bases, with 7 bases between them. For the CDR3, the DNA is TGTGCCAGCAGTTGGACAGACTATGGCTACACCTTC. It encodes CASSWTDYGYTF. Together with reference TRBV2 and TRBJ1-2, the CDR3 gives the full variable domain: EPEVTQTPSHQVTQMGQEVILRCVPISNHLYFYWYRQILGQKVEFLVSFYNNEISEKSEIFDDQFSVERPDGSNFTLKIRSTKLEDSAMYFCASSWTDYGYTFGSGTRLTVV.

The chain couples TRBV29-1 to TRBJ1-1; D not certain. CDR3 size: 13 residues. Trimming stripped 5 bases from V and 0 bases from J, with 10 bases between. Germline values: CDR1 SQVTM, CDR2 ANQGSEA. In nucleotides, the CDR3 is TGCAGCGTTTACCGACGACTGAACACTGAAGCTTTCTTT. Its translation is CSVYRRLNTEAFF.

The chain joins TRBV30 to TRBJ1-6; 7 bases agree with TRBD1. The germline gives CDR1 GTSNPN, CDR2 SVGIG (reference sequence). With V trimmed by 3 bases and J by 17 bases, 13 bases remained unmatched. This CDR3 is built from 13 residues. CDR3 coding DNA: TGTGCCTGGAGCGACGACAGGGTCGGTGTTATCCACTTT. This sequence encodes CAWSDDRVGVIHF.

This chain uses TRBV21-1 with TRBJ2-3; the table's TRBD1 call for D was not verified on the DNA. TRBV21-1 is an annotated pseudogene. This CDR3 comprises 18 residues. In DNA form, the CDR3 reads TGTGCCAGCAGCAAGGGCACAGGGAATTGGGATGACACAGATACGCAGTATTTT. Translated, it gives CASSKGTGNWDDTDTQYF.

The genes are TRBV5-4 and TRBJ2-2; TRBD2 agrees at 7 bases. CDR3 length: 15 amino acids. Germline CDR1 SGHNT, CDR2 YYREEE (reference sequence). V lost 0 bases and J lost 5; bases outside the gene matches: 4. The CDR3 reads CASSLDLAETGELFF. The CDR3 nucleotides read TGTGCCAGCAGCTTGGATCTAGCGGAAACCGGGGAGCTGTTTTTT.

J is TRBJ1-1 and V is TRBV9, with D perhaps matching TRBD1 (5 bases). V lost 0 bases and J 1 base, leaving 13 bases between the germline ends. The CDR3 loop spans 16 amino acids. CDR1 and CDR2 (germline): SGDLS, YYNGEE. In DNA, the CDR3 is TGTGCCAGCAGCGTAGGTTTCGGGGCAGGGAACACTGAAGCTTTCTTT. Translated, it gives CASSVGFGAGNTEAFF.

V usage is TRBV5-4 and J usage is TRBJ2-3; TRBD2 is a possible D gene (6 bases). V lost 5 bases to trimming and J lost 8 bases, with 18 bases between them. This CDR3 spans 14 amino acids. Germline CDR1 SGHNT, CDR2 YYREEE (reference sequence). The CDR3 nucleotides read TGTGCCAGCAGGCCTGAGCGGGTGGAAGGTACGCAGTATTTT. Protein sequence: CASRPERVEGTQYF.

The rearrangement joins TRBV2 to TRBJ1-1; 8 nucleotides line up with TRBD1. The V gene end was trimmed by 5 bases and the J gene end by 0 bases; junction bases not matched to a gene: 8. This CDR3 spans 16 amino acids. From germline, CDR1 is SNHLY and CDR2 FYNNEI. CDR3 amino acids: CASSFRQGIVNTEAFF. The CDR3 DNA reads as TGTGCCAGCAGTTTCCGACAGGGGATCGTGAACACTGAAGCTTTCTTT.

The J gene is TRBJ1-2, the V gene TRBV1; the table's D call, TRBD1, has no DNA check behind it. TRBV1 is marked as a pseudogene. The CDR3 length is 13 residues. The CDR3 DNA is TGCACCAGCAGCCAAGCCTGGGGGGACGGCTACACCTTC. Translating gives CTSSQAWGDGYTF.

The chain employs TRBV20-1 and TRBJ2-5; the match to TRBD2 covers 7 bases. With 0 bases clipped from V and 0 bases from J, the junction kept 4 bases outside the gene matches. Per germline, CDR1 DFQATT and CDR2 SNEGSKA (reference sequence). CDR3 length: 15 amino acids. The CDR3 reads CSAREASGNQETQYF. The CDR3 DNA reads TGCAGTGCTAGAGAGGCTAGCGGAAACCAAGAGACCCAGTACTTC.

This chain uses TRBV9 with TRBJ2-5, with 11 bases aligning to TRBD1. This CDR3 contains 16 residues. The germline gives CDR1 SGDLS, CDR2 YYNGEE. V lost 4 bases, J lost 3 bases, and 8 bases stayed unmatched. The CDR3: CASSFSGQGAKETQYF. The CDR3 DNA reads as TGTGCCAGCAGCTTCTCAGGACAGGGGGCCAAAGAGACCCAGTACTTC.

V is TRBV12-3 or TRBV12-4 and J is TRBJ2-7; possibly TRBD2 for D (6 bases). With 3 bases removed from V and 0 bases from J, the gap between germline ends came to 9 bases. This CDR3 contains 14 residues. The CDR3 region has the DNA TGTGCCAGCAGTTTGCTAGCGAGCTCCTACGAGCAGTACTTC. This encodes CASSLLASSYEQYF.

This clonotype was found a few times. The V gene is TRBV3-1, the J gene TRBJ2-7; D is perhaps TRBD2 (6 bases). The germline V and J ends were trimmed by 4 bases and 2 bases, with 9 bases remaining between them. This CDR3 comprises 13 residues. Germline CDR1 reads LGHDT; CDR2 reads YNNKEL (reference sequence). CDR3 region: CASSRGETYEQYF. DNA for the CDR3: TGTGCCAGCAGCCGCGGGGAAACCTACGAGCAGTACTTC.

V and J are TRBV2 and TRBJ1-2, with D possibly being TRBD1 (6 bases). The germline V gene encodes CDR1 SNHLY and CDR2 FYNNEI. CDR3 length equals 14 residues. V was shortened by 2 bases and J by 8 bases, with 15 bases between the two germline ends. DNA of the CDR3: TGTGCCAGCAGTGAACTCGGGGGCTACCTCGGCTACACCTTC. Amino acid sequence: CASSELGGYLGYTF. The variable domain in full, with the rest retrieved from reference TRBV2 and TRBJ1-2, is EPEVTQTPSHQVTQMGQEVILRCVPISNHLYFYWYRQILGQKVEFLVSFYNNEISEKSEIFDDQFSVERPDGSNFTLKIRSTKLEDSAMYFCASSELGGYLGYTFGSGTRLTVV.

This clonotype was counted only a few times. This rearrangement joins TRBV7-2 to TRBJ2-3; tentatively, D is TRBD2 (6 bases). V was cut by 5 bases and J by 1 base, with 7 bases left in between. The CDR3 loop spans 13 amino acids. CDR1 is SGHTA, CDR2 FQGNSA, per germline. Written as DNA, the CDR3 is TGTGCCAGCAGCCGCGGGGGCACAGATACGCAGTATTTT. Translating gives CASSRGGTDTQYF. Variable domain in full (rest from reference TRBV7-2 and TRBJ2-3): GAGVSQSPSNKVTEKGKDVELRCDPISGHTALYWYRQSLGQGLEFLIYFQGNSAPDKSGLPSDRFSAERTGGSVSTLTIQRTQQEDSAVYLCASSRGGTDTQYFGPGTRLTVL.

This chain uses TRBV6-1 with TRBJ1-2; D gene uncertain. V lost 0 bases and J lost 6, with 14 bases in between. The germline CDR1 and CDR2 sequences are MNHNS and SASEGT. The CDR3 covers 15 residues. The CDR3 reads CASSEALRVADGYTF. As DNA, the CDR3 is TGTGCCAGCAGTGAAGCGCTTCGGGTGGCTGATGGCTACACCTTC.